The 18 T cell receptor beta chains listed next were all sequenced from one sample in a study of blood T cell repertoires in COVID-19. Here immunoSEQ multiplex PCR was the method, and the copy in TCRdb shows in-frame clones only, minus some. The sample yields over 200,000 clones, roughly 77% seen once. What was sequenced was peripheral blood. Source of these receptors: a woman of 80 years or more with acute or convalescent COVID-19.

This chain links TRBV18 with TRBJ2-1; D may be TRBD2 (6 bases). The germline gives CDR1 KGHSH, CDR2 LQKENI. The CDR3 contains 16 residues. With 0 bases removed from V and 0 bases from J, the gap between germline ends came to 9 bases. CDR3 sequence (DNA): TGTGCCAGCTCACCACCCGGCGGGAACTCCTACAATGAGCAGTTCTTC. Translated, it gives CASSPPGGNSYNEQFF.

This sequence joins TRBV19 and TRBJ2-1; perhaps TRBD1 as D (6 bases). Trimming took 7 bases from V and 3 from J, leaving 19 bases between them. Germline assignment: CDR1 LNHDA and CDR2 SQIVND (reference sequence). The CDR3 is made up of 16 amino acids. The CDR3 nucleotides read TGTGCCAGTACCCCCGGGGACACCAAATACTACAATGAGCAGTTCTTC. This encodes CASTPGDTKYYNEQFF.

This rearrangement joins TRBV25-1 to TRBJ1-1; D not certain. CDR3 size: 13 residues. Deletions cut 5 bases from V and 7 bases from J, with 14 bases between. Germline loops: CDR1 MGHDK, CDR2 SYGVNS. Here the CDR3 reads CASSLSGLNEAFF. In DNA form, the CDR3 reads TGTGCCAGCAGTCTCTCAGGACTCAATGAAGCTTTCTTT.

This clone was seen just once. J is TRBJ2-7 and V is TRBV7-9, with 9 bases aligning to TRBD1. Per the germline V gene, CDR1 is SEHNR and CDR2 is FQNEAQ (reference sequence). Losses at the gene ends were 2 bases for V and 4 bases for J; bases not matched to a gene: 6. CDR3 length: 15 residues. Here the CDR3 reads CASSLPGQGTYEQYF. Here the CDR3 DNA reads TGTGCCAGCAGCTTACCCGGACAGGGGACATACGAGCAGTACTTC. Together with reference TRBV7-9 and TRBJ2-7, the CDR3 gives the full variable domain: DTGVSQNPRHKITKRGQNVTFRCDPISEHNRLYWYRQTLGQGPEFLTYFQNEAQLEKSRLLSDRFSAERPKGSFSTLEIQRTEQGDSAMYLCASSLPGQGTYEQYFGPGTRLTVT.

The chain carries TRBV12-5 and TRBJ2-3; 9 bases map to TRBD2. CDR1 and CDR2 from the germline V gene are LGHNT and FRNRAP. This CDR3 comprises 16 residues. The V gene end was trimmed by 6 bases and the J gene end by 5 bases; junction bases not matched to a gene: 12. The CDR3 region is CASGPGTSRGVDTQYF. The CDR3 nucleotides are TGTGCTAGTGGCCCGGGGACTAGCCGGGGGGTAGATACGCAGTATTTT.

J is TRBJ2-1 and V is TRBV7-2; 8 positions match TRBD1. CDR1 is SGHTA, CDR2 FQGNSA, per germline. The V segment lost 2 bases and the J segment 0 bases; nucleotides outside the gene matches: 3. This CDR3 is 16 amino acids long. The DNA of the CDR3 is TGTGCCAGCAGCTTATCGGGACAGGCCTCCTACAATGAGCAGTTCTTC. Amino acids: CASSLSGQASYNEQFF.

The chain carries TRBV5-1 and TRBJ2-1, with 11 bases fitting TRBD2. The CDR3 has 14 amino acids. Per the germline V gene, CDR1 is SGHRS and CDR2 is YFSETQ. J lost 8 bases, V lost 4 bases, and 5 bases had no gene match. CDR3 region: CASSLTSGVHEQFF. DNA of the CDR3: TGCGCCAGCAGCCTGACTAGCGGGGTGCATGAGCAGTTCTTC.

The chain has TRBV28 and TRBJ2-7, with 7 bases identical to TRBD2. The CDR3 has 16 amino acids. Germline CDR1 reads MDHEN; CDR2 reads SYDVKM. J was trimmed by 1 base and V by 5 bases; bases with no gene match: 11. This CDR3 reads CASSPGGAGWSYEQYF. DNA for the CDR3: TGTGCCAGCAGTCCAGGTGGAGCGGGATGGTCCTACGAGCAGTACTTC.

V is TRBV18 and J is TRBJ1-1; D perhaps matches TRBD1 (6 bases). CDR3 length: 14 residues. Germline CDR1 is KGHSH and CDR2 is LQKENI. Between the trimmed V and J ends, which lost 8 bases and 5 bases, there was a span of 18 bases. The CDR3 bases are TGTGCCAGCCAGGAACAGGGAGTTGGAACTGAAGCTTTCTTT. Translation: CASQEQGVGTEAFF.

The chain couples TRBV30 to TRBJ1-5; D is possibly TRBD1 (6 bases). CDR1 is GTSNPN and CDR2 is SVGIG in the germline V gene (reference sequence). This CDR3 has 17 amino acids. V gave up 0 bases and J gave up 9 bases, with 24 bases separating them. CDR3 sequence: CAWSVGGGQAQVLPQHF. The CDR3, as DNA: TGTGCCTGGAGTGTCGGGGGGGGGCAGGCACAGGTGTTGCCCCAGCATTTT.

The chain employs TRBV18 and TRBJ1-1, with TRBD1 matching 7 bases. The V and J ends lost 3 bases and 5 bases, in that order; junction bases with no gene match: 3. The CDR3 is 13 amino acids. Germline CDR1 reads KGHSH; CDR2 reads LQKENI. CDR3 in amino acids: CASSPTGVTEAFF. CDR3 nucleotides: TGTGCCAGCTCACCTACAGGGGTAACTGAAGCTTTCTTT.

The genes are TRBV6-5 and TRBJ2-3; a weak D match, TRBD2 (5 bases). Trimming removed 0 bases at V and 0 bases at J, with 10 bases between. Germline V gene data show CDR1 as MNHEY and CDR2 as SVGAGI. The length of the CDR3 is 16 residues. CDR3 residues: CASSYSGDQSTDTQYF. CDR3 DNA: TGTGCCAGCAGTTACTCGGGAGATCAGAGCACAGATACGCAGTATTTT.

This rearrangement joins TRBV6-5 to TRBJ2-1; maybe TRBD2 (6 bases). The V gene's germline CDR1 is MNHEY and CDR2 SVGAGI. Trimming left V 2 bases short and J 9 bases short, with 14 bases between. The CDR3 loop spans 14 amino acids. The CDR3 loop reads CASSYGGVKSEQFF. CDR3 sequence (DNA): TGTGCCAGCAGTTACGGCGGGGTGAAGTCTGAGCAGTTCTTC.

The rearrangement joins TRBV11-2 to TRBJ2-3; a possible D gene is TRBD2 (5 bases). The CDR3 has 14 amino acids. Germline loops: CDR1 SGHAT, CDR2 FQNNGV. The germline V and J ends were trimmed by 3 bases and 3 bases, with 10 bases remaining between them. The CDR3 protein is CASSFWRRTDTQYF. DNA of the CDR3: TGTGCCAGCAGCTTTTGGCGGAGGACAGATACGCAGTATTTT.

The chain recombines TRBV7-6 with TRBJ2-2; 9 bases align to TRBD2. Germline V lookup: CDR1 SGHVS, CDR2 FNYEAQ. The CDR3 has 15 residues. The V gene end was trimmed by 2 bases and the J gene end by 4 bases; junction bases not matched to a gene: 2. The CDR3 region is CASSLRREGTGELFF. The CDR3 DNA reads as TGTGCCAGCAGCTTACGGCGGGAGGGCACCGGGGAGCTGTTTTTT.

This clone was observed once. CDR3 bases: TGTGCCAGCAGCCTCCTGCGTCCAGAAGCTTTCTTT. Translated, it gives CASSLLRPEAFF. J is TRBJ1-1 and V is TRBV11-2; D gene unclear. Trimming pared 5 bases from V and 8 bases from J, leaving 12 bases between. Per germline, CDR1 SGHAT and CDR2 FQNNGV. The CDR3 covers 12 residues. Complete variable domain (other parts from reference TRBV11-2 and TRBJ1-1): EAGVAQSPRYKIIEKRQSVAFWCNPISGHATLYWYQQILGQGPKLLIQFQNNGVVDDSQLPKDRFSAERLKGVDSTLKIQPAKLEDSAVYLCASSLLRPEAFFGQGTRLTVV.

J is TRBJ2-3 and V is TRBV2; D is possibly TRBD1 (6 bases). Trimming took 6 bases from V and 3 from J, leaving 10 bases between them. The CDR3 runs 13 residues. The germline CDR1 and CDR2 sequences are SNHLY and FYNNEI. The DNA for the CDR3 is TGTGCCAGCAGGCGGACAGTGACAGATACGCAGTATTTT. It codes for CASRRTVTDTQYF.

The chain's CDR3 is CASSPTGDEKLFF. The DNA for the CDR3 is TGTGCCAGCAGCCCCACCGGGGATGAAAAACTGTTTTTT. The J gene is TRBJ1-4, the V gene TRBV3-1 (or the pseudogene TRBV3-2); D is uncertain. The germline CDR1 and CDR2 sequences are LGHDT and YNNKEL (reference sequence). The CDR3 is 13 residues long. Trimming took off 4 bases at V and 6 bases at J, with 9 bases between the two ends.